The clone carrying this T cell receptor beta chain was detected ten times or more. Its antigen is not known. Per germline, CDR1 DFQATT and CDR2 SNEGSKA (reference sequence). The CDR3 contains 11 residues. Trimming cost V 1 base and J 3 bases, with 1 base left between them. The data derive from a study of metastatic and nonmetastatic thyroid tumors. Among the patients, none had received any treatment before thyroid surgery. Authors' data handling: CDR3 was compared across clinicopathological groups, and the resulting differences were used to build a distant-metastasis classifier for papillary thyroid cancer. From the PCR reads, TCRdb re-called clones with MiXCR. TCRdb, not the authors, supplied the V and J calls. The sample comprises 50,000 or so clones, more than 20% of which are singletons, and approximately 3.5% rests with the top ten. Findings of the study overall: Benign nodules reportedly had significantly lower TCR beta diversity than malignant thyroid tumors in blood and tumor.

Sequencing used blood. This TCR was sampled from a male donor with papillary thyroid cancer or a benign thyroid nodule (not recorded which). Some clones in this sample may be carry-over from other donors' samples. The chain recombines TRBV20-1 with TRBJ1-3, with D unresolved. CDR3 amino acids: CSARVGNTIYF. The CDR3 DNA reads TGCAGTGCTAGAGTTGGAAACACCATATATTTT.